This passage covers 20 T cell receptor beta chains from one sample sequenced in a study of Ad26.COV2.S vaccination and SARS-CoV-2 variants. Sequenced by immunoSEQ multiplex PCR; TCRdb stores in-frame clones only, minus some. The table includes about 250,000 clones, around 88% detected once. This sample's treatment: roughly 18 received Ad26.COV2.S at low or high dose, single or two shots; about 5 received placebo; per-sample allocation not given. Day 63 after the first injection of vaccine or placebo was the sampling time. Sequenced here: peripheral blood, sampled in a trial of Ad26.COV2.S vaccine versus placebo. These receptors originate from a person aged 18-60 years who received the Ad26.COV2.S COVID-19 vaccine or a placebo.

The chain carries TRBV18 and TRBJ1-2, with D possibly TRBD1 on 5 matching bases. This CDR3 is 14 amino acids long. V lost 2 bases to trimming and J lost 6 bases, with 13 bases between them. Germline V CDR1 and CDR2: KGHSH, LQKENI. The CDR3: CASSPGTGRNGYTF. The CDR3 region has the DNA TGTGCCAGCTCACCAGGTACAGGACGCAATGGCTACACCTTC.

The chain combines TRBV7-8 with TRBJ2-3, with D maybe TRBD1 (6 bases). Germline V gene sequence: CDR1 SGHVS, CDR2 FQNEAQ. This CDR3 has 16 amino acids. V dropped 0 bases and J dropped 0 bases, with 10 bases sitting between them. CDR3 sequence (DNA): TGTGCCAGCAGCTTAGCCCGACAGGCTAGCACAGATACGCAGTATTTT. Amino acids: CASSLARQASTDTQYF. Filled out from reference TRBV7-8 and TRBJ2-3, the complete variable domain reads GAGVSQSPRYKVAKRGQDVALRCDPISGHVSLFWYQQALGQGPEFLTYFQNEAQLDKSGLPSDRFFAERPEGSVSTLKIQRTQQEDSAVYLCASSLARQASTDTQYFGPGTRLTVL.

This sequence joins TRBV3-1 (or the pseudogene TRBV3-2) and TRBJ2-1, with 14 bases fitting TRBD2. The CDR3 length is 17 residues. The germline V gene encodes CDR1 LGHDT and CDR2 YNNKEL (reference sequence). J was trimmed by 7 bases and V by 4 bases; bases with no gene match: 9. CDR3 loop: CASSPRLAGGPQNEQFF. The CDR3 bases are TGTGCCAGCAGCCCCCGACTAGCGGGGGGGCCTCAGAATGAGCAGTTCTTC.

CDR3 sequence reads: CASPSWDRGLQETQYF. As DNA, the CDR3 is TGCGCCAGCCCGTCGTGGGACAGGGGTCTTCAAGAGACCCAGTACTTC. The rearrangement joins TRBV23-1 to TRBJ2-5, with 10 bases lining up with TRBD1. TRBV23-1 is flagged as an ORF with uncertain function. V shed 8 bases, J shed 2 bases, and the junction held 11 bases outside the gene matches. The CDR3 consists of 16 residues.

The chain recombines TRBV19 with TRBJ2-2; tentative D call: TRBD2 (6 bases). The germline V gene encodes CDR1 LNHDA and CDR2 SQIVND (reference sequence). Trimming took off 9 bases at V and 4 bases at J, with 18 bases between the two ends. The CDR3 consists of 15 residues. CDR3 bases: TGTGCCAGCCTGGGAGGTCGCGAGGCCACCGGGGAGCTGTTTTTT. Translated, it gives CASLGGREATGELFF.

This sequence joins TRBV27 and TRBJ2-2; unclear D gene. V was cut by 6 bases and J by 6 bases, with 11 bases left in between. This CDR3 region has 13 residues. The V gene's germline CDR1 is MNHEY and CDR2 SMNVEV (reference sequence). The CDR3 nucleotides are TGTGCCAGCAGGTTAGCAGGCGCCGGGGAGCTGTTTTTT. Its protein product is CASRLAGAGELFF.

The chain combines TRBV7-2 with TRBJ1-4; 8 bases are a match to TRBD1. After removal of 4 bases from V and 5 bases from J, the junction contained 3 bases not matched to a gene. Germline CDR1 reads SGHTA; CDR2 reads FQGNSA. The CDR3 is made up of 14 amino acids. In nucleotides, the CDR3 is TGTGCCAGCAGCTCTGGACAGGGAAATGAAAAACTGTTTTTT. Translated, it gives CASSSGQGNEKLFF. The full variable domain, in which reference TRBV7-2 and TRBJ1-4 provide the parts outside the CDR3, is GAGVSQSPSNKVTEKGKDVELRCDPISGHTALYWYRQSLGQGLEFLIYFQGNSAPDKSGLPSDRFSAERTGGSVSTLTIQRTQQEDSAVYLCASSSGQGNEKLFFGSGTQLSVL.

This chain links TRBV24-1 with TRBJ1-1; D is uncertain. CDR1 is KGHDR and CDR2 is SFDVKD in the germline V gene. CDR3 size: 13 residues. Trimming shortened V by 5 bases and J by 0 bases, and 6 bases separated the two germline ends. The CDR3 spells CATSVPVNTEAFF. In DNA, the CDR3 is TGTGCCACCAGTGTTCCGGTGAACACTGAAGCTTTCTTT.

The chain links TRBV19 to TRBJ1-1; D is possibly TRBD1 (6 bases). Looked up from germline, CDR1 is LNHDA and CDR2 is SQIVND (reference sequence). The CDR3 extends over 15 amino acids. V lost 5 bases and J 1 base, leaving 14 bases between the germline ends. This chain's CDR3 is CASSPQTGANTEAFF. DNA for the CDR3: TGTGCCAGTAGTCCCCAGACAGGAGCGAACACTGAAGCTTTCTTT.

The CDR3 bases are TGTGCCAGCAGTTCGGACAGCGACAATTCACCCCTCCACTTT. Its protein is CASSSDSDNSPLHF. The V and J genes are TRBV13 and TRBJ1-6; tentatively, D is TRBD1 (6 bases). Germline CDR1 and CDR2: PRHDT and FYEKMQ (reference sequence). CDR3 size: 14 residues. Trimming stripped 6 bases from V and 7 bases from J, with 13 bases between.

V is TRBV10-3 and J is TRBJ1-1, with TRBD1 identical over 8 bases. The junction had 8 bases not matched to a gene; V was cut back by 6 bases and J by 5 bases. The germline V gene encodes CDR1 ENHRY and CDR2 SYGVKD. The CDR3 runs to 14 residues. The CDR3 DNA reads TGTGCCATCAGGCCGACAGGGGATACGACTGAAGCTTTCTTT. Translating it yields CAIRPTGDTTEAFF.

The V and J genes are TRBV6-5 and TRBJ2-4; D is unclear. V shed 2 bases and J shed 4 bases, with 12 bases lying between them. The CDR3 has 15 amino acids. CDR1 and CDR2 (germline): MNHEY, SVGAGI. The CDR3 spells CASSYRSSVKNIQYF. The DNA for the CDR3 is TGTGCCAGCAGTTACAGAAGCTCAGTGAAAAACATTCAGTACTTC.

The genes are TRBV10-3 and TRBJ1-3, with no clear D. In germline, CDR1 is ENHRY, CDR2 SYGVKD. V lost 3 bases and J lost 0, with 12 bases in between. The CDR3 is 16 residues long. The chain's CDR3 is CAISEHDTNSGNTIYF. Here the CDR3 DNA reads TGTGCCATCAGTGAACACGACACCAACTCTGGAAACACCATATATTTT.

CDR3 residues: CASSLTPLSSGNTIYF. In DNA form, the CDR3 reads TGTGCCAGCAGCTTAACACCACTGAGCTCTGGAAACACCATATATTTT. V usage is TRBV7-3 and J usage is TRBJ1-3; D is unresolved. The germline gives CDR1 SGHTA, CDR2 FQGTGA. V was clipped by 0 bases and J by 0 bases, with 9 bases between them. The CDR3 runs 16 residues.

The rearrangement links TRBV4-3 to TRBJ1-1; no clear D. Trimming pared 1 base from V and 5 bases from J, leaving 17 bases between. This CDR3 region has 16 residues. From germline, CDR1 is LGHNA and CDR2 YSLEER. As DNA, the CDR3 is TGCGCCAGCAGCCAAGGTCGGGAGAGGTATGGGACTGAAGCTTTCTTT. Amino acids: CASSQGRERYGTEAFF.

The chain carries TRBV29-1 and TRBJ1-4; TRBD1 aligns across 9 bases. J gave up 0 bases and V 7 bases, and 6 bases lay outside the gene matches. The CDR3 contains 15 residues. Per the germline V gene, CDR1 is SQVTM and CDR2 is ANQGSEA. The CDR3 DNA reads TGCAGCGCTACAGGGGGCCTTGCAACTAATGAAAAACTGTTTTTT. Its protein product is CSATGGLATNEKLFF.

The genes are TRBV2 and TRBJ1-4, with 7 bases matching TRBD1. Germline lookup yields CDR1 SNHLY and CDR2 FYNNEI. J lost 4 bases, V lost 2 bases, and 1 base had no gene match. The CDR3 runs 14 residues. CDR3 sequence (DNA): TGTGCCAGCAGTGAAAGGGGGCTTAATGAAAAACTGTTTTTT. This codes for CASSERGLNEKLFF.

The CDR3, as DNA: TGTGCCAGTAGTCGACAATTTTACAATGAGCAGTTCTTC. It yields the protein CASSRQFYNEQFF. The chain uses TRBV19 and TRBJ2-1; D is unresolved. V was cut by 5 bases and J by 4 bases, with 9 bases left in between. The CDR3 has 13 amino acids. CDR1 and CDR2 (germline): LNHDA, SQIVND (reference sequence).

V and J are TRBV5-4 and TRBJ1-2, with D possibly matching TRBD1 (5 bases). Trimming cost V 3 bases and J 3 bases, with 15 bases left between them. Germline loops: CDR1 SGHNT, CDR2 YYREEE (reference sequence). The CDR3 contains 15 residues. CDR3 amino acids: CASSWGPESYYGYTF. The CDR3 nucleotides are TGTGCCAGCAGCTGGGGCCCCGAGAGCTACTATGGCTACACCTTC.

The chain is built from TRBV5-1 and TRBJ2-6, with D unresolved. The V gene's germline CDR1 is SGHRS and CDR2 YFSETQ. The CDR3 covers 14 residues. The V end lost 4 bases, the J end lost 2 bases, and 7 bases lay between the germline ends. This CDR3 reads CASSTSAGANVLTF. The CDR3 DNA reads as TGCGCCAGCAGCACGAGCGCTGGGGCCAACGTCCTGACTTTC.